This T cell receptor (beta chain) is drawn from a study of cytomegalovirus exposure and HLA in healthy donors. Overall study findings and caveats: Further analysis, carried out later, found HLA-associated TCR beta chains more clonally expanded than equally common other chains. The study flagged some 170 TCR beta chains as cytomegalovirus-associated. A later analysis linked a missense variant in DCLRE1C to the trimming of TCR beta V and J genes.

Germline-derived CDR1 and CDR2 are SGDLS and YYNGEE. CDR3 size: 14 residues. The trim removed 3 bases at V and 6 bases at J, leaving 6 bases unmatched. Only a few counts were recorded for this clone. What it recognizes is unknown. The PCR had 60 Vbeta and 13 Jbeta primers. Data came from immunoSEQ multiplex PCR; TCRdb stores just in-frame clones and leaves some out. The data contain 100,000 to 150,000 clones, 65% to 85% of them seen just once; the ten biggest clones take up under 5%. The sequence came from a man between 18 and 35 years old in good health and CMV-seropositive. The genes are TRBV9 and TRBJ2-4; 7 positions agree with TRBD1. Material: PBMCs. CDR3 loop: CASSANRDRNIQYF. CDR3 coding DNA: TGTGCCAGCAGCGCTAACCGGGACAGAAACATTCAGTACTTC.